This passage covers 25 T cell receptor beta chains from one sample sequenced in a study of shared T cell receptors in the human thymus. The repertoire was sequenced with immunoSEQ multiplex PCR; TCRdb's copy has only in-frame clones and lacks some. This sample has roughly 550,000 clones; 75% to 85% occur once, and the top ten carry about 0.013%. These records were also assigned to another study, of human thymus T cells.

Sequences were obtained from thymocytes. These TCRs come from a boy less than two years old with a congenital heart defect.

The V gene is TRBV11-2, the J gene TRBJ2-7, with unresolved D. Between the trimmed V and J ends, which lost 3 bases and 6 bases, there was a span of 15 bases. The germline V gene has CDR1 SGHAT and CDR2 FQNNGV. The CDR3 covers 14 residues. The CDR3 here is CASSFGSSFPEQYF. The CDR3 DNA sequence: TGTGCCAGCAGCTTTGGTAGCAGTTTTCCCGAGCAGTACTTC.

CDR3 region: CASSSQGNEQYF. DNA of the CDR3: TGTGCCAGCAGTTCCCAGGGGAACGAGCAGTACTTC. The rearrangement joins TRBV6-5 to TRBJ2-7, with TRBD1 as a possible D gene (6 bases). Germline CDR1 is MNHEY and CDR2 is SVGAGI. This CDR3 is 12 amino acids long. V was cut by 4 bases and J by 5 bases, with 9 bases left in between.

CDR3 residues: CASSFSGDYGYTF. CDR3 sequence (DNA): TGCGCCAGCAGCTTCAGCGGGGACTATGGCTACACCTTC. The rearrangement joins TRBV5-1 to TRBJ1-2; D not certain. The germline V gene encodes CDR1 SGHRS and CDR2 YFSETQ. The CDR3 runs 13 residues. Between the trimmed V and J ends, which lost 2 bases and 3 bases, there was a span of 8 bases. The full variable domain, with the rest looked up from reference TRBV5-1 and TRBJ1-2, is KAGVTQTPRYLIKTRGQQVTLSCSPISGHRSVSWYQQTPGQGLQFLFEYFSETQRNKGNFPGRFSGRQFSNSRSEMNVSTLELGDSALYLCASSFSGDYGYTFGSGTRLTVV.

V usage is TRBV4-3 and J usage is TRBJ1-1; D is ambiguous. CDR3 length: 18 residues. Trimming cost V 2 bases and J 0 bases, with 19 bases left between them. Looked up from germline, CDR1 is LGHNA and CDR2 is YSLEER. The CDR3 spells CASSQCKREWEMNTEAFF. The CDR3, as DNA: TGCGCCAGCAGCCAATGCAAAAGGGAGTGGGAGATGAACACTGAAGCTTTCTTT.

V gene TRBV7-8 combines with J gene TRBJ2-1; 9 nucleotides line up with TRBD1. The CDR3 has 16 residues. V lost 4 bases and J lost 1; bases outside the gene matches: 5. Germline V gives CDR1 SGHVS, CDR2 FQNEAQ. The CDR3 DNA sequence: TGTGCCAGCAGCTCAACAGGGGGCTTGTCCTACAATGAGCAGTTCTTC. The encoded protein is CASSSTGGLSYNEQFF. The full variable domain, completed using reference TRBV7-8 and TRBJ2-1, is GAGVSQSPRYKVAKRGQDVALRCDPISGHVSLFWYQQALGQGPEFLTYFQNEAQLDKSGLPSDRFFAERPEGSVSTLKIQRTQQEDSAVYLCASSSTGGLSYNEQFFGPGTRLTVL.

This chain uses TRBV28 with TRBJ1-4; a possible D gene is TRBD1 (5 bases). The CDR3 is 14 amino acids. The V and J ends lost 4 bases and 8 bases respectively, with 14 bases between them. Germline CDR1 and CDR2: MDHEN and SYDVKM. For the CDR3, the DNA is TGTGCCAGCAGTTCAGGGCCGCGAGAGGAAAAACTGTTTTTT. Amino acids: CASSSGPREEKLFF. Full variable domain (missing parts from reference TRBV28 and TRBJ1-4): DVKVTQSSRYLVKRTGEKVFLECVQDMDHENMFWYRQDPGLGLRLIYFSYDVKMKEKGDIPEGYSVSREKKERFSLILESASTNQTSMYLCASSSGPREEKLFFGSGTQLSVL.

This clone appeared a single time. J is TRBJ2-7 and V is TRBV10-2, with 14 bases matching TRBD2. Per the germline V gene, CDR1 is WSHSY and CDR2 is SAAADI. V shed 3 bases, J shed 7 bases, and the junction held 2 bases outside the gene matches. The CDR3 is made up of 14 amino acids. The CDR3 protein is CASSEGLAGGEQYF. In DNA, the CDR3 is TGCGCCAGCAGTGAAGGACTAGCGGGAGGTGAGCAGTACTTC.

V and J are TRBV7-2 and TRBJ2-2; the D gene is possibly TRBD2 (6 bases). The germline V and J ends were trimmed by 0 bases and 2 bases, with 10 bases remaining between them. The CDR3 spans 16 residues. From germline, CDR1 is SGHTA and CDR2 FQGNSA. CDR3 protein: CASSLARDNNTGELFF. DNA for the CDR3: TGTGCCAGCAGCTTAGCGCGGGATAACAACACCGGGGAGCTGTTTTTT. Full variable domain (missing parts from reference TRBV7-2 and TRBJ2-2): GAGVSQSPSNKVTEKGKDVELRCDPISGHTALYWYRQSLGQGLEFLIYFQGNSAPDKSGLPSDRFSAERTGGSVSTLTIQRTQQEDSAVYLCASSLARDNNTGELFFGEGSRLTVL.

The CDR3 protein is CASSSRTPEAFF. CDR3 bases: TGTGCCAGCTCCTCCCGGACTCCTGAAGCTTTCTTT. The chain employs TRBV18 and TRBJ1-1; D unresolved. The V end was cut by 6 bases, the J end by 6 bases, with 11 bases between. The CDR3 extends over 12 amino acids. The germline gives CDR1 KGHSH, CDR2 LQKENI.

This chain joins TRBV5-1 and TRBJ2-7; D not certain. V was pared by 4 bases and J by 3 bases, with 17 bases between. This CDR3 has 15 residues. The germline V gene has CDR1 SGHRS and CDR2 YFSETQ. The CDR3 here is CASSPSGPSGYEQYF. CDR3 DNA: TGCGCCAGCAGCCCGTCCGGCCCCTCGGGCTACGAGCAGTACTTC. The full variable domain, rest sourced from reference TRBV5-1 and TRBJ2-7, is KAGVTQTPRYLIKTRGQQVTLSCSPISGHRSVSWYQQTPGQGLQFLFEYFSETQRNKGNFPGRFSGRQFSNSRSEMNVSTLELGDSALYLCASSPSGPSGYEQYFGPGTRLTVT.

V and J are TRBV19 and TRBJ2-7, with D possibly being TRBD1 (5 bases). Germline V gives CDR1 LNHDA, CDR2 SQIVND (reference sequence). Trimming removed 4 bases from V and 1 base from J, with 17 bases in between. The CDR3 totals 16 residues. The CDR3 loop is CASSTKLRTLSYEQYF. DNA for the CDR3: TGTGCCAGTAGTACCAAACTACGGACATTATCCTACGAGCAGTACTTC.

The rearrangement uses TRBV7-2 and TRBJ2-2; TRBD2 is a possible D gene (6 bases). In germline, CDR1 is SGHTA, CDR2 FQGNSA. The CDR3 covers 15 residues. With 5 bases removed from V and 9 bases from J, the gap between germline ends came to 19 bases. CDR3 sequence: CASSPTKTRRRELFF. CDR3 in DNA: TGTGCCAGCAGCCCGACAAAGACTAGGCGGAGGGAGCTGTTTTTT.

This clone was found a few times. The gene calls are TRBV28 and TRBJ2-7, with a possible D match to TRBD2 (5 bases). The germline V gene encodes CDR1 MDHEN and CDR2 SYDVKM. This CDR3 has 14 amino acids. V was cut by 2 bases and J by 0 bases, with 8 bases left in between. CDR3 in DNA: TGTGCCAGCAGTTTAGACTACCTCTCCTACGAGCAGTACTTC. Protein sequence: CASSLDYLSYEQYF. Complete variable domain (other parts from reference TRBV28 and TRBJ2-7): DVKVTQSSRYLVKRTGEKVFLECVQDMDHENMFWYRQDPGLGLRLIYFSYDVKMKEKGDIPEGYSVSREKKERFSLILESASTNQTSMYLCASSLDYLSYEQYFGPGTRLTVT.

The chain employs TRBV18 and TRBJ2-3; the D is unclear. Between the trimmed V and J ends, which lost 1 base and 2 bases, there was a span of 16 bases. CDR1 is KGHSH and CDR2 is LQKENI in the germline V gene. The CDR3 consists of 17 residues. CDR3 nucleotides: TGTGCCAGCTCACCACGTGGAGTACGGATATTCACAGATACGCAGTATTTT. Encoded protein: CASSPRGVRIFTDTQYF.

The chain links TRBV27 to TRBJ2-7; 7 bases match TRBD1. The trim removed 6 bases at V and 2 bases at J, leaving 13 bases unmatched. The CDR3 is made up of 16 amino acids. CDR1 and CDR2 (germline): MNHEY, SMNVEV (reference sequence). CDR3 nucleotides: TGTGCCAGCAGCAAAACCTCCGGGACAGCCGCCTACGAGCAGTACTTC. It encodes CASSKTSGTAAYEQYF.

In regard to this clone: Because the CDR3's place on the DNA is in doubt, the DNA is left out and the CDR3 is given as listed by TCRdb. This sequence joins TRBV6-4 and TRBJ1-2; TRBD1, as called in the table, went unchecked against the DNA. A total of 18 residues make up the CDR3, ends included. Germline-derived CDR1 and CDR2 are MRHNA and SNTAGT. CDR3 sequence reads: CASSDFRGARDRGGGYTF.

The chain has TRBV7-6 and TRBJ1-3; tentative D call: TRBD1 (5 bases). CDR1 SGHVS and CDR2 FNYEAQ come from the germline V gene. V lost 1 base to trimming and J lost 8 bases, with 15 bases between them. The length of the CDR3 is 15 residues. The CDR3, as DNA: TGTGCCAGCAGCTTAGGAATGTCAGGGTTGGACACCATATATTTT. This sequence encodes CASSLGMSGLDTIYF.

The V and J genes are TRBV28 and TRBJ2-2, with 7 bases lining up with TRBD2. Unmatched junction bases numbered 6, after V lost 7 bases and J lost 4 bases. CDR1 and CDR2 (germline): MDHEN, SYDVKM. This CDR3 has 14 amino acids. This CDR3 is CASTGLEVTGELFF. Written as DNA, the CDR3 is TGTGCCAGCACCGGACTAGAGGTCACCGGGGAGCTGTTTTTT. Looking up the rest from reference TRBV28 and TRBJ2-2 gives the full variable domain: DVKVTQSSRYLVKRTGEKVFLECVQDMDHENMFWYRQDPGLGLRLIYFSYDVKMKEKGDIPEGYSVSREKKERFSLILESASTNQTSMYLCASTGLEVTGELFFGEGSRLTVL.

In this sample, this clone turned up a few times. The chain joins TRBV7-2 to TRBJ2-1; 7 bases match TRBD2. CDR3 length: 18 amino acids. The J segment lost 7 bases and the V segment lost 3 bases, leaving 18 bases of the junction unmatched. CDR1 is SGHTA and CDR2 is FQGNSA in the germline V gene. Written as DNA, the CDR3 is TGTGCCAGCAGCTTCGGGGGAGGCGGGAGTGGGTTGTGTAATGAGCAGTTCTTC. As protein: CASSFGGGGSGLCNEQFF. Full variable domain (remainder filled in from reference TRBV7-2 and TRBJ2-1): GAGVSQSPSNKVTEKGKDVELRCDPISGHTALYWYRQSLGQGLEFLIYFQGNSAPDKSGLPSDRFSAERTGGSVSTLTIQRTQQEDSAVYLCASSFGGGGSGLCNEQFFGPGTRLTVL.

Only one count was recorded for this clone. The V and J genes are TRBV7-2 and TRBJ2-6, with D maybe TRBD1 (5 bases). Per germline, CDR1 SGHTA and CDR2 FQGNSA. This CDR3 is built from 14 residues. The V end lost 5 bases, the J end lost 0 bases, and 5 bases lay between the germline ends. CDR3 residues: CASSQGSGANVLTF. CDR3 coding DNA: TGTGCCAGCAGCCAGGGCTCTGGGGCCAACGTCCTGACTTTC.

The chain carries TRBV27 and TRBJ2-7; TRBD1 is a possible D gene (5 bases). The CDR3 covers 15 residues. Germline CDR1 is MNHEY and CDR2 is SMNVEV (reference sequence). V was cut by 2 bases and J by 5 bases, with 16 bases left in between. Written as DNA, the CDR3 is TGTGCCAGCAGTTTACGGTACCAGCAGGGCCACGAGCAGTACTTC. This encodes CASSLRYQQGHEQYF.

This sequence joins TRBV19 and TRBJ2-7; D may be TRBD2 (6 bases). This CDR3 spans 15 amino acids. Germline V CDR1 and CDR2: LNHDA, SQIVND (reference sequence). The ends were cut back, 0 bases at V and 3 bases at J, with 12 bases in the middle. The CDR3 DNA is TGTGCCAGTAGTATAGATCTGGGGACTGACTACGAGCAGTACTTC. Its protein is CASSIDLGTDYEQYF. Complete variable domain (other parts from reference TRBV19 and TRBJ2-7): DGGITQSPKYLFRKEGQNVTLSCEQNLNHDAMYWYRQDPGQGLRLIYYSQIVNDFQKGDIAEGYSVSREKKESFPLTVTSAQKNPTAFYLCASSIDLGTDYEQYFGPGTRLTVT.

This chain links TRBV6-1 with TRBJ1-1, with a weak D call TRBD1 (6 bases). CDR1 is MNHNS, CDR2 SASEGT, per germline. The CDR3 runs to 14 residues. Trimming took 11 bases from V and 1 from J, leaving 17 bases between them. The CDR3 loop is CAPRGTIPNTEAFF. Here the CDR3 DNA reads TGTGCCCCCAGGGGAACGATACCGAACACTGAAGCTTTCTTT.

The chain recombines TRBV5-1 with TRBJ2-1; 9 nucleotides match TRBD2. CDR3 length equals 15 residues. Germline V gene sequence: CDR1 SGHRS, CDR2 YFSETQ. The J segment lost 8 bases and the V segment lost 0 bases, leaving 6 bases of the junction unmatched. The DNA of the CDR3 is TGCGCCAGCAGCTTGGGGCTAGCGGGAAGGTATGAGCAGTTCTTC. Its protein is CASSLGLAGRYEQFF. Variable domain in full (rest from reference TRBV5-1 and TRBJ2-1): KAGVTQTPRYLIKTRGQQVTLSCSPISGHRSVSWYQQTPGQGLQFLFEYFSETQRNKGNFPGRFSGRQFSNSRSEMNVSTLELGDSALYLCASSLGLAGRYEQFFGPGTRLTVL.

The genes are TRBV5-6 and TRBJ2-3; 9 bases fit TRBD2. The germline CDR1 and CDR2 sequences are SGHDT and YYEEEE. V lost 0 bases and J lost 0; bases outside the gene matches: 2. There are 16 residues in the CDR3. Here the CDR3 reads CASSLGLADSTDTQYF. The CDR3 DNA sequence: TGTGCCAGCAGCTTGGGACTAGCGGATAGCACAGATACGCAGTATTTT.